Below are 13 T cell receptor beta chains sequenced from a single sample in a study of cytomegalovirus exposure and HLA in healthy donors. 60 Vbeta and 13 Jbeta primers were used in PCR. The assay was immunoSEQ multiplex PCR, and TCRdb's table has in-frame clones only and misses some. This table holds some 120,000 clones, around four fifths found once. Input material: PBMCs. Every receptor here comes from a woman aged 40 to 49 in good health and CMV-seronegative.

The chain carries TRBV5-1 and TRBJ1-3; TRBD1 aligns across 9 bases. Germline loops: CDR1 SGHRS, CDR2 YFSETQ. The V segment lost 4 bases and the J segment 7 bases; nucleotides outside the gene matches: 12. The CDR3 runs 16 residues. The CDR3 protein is CASSPGQGLVGNTIYF. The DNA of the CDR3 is TGCGCCAGCAGCCCGGGACAGGGTCTCGTCGGGAACACCATATATTTT.

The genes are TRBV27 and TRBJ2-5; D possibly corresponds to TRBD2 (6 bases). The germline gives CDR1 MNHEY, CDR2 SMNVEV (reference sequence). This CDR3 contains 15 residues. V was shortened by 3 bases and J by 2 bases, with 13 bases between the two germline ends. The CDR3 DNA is TGTGCCAGCAGTTTCAGTTGGGACTTTCAAGAGACCCAGTACTTC. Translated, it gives CASSFSWDFQETQYF.

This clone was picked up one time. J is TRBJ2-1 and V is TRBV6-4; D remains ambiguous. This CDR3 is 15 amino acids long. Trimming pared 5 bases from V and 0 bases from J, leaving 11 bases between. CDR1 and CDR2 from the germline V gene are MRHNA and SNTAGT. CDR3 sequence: CASSRDMSSYNEQFF. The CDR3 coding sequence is TGTGCCAGCAGTCGAGACATGAGCTCCTACAATGAGCAGTTCTTC.

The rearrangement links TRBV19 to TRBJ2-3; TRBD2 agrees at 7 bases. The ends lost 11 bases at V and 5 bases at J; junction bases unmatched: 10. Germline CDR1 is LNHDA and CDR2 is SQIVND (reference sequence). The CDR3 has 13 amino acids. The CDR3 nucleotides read TGTGCCGCAAAAACGGGGGGAGGAGATACGCAGTATTTT. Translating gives CAAKTGGGDTQYF.

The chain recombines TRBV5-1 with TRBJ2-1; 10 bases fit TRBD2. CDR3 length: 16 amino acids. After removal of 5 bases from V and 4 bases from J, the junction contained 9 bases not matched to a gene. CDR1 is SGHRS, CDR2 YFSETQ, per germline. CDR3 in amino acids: CASSFGLAEPYNEQFF. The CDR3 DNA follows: TGCGCCAGCAGTTTTGGACTAGCGGAGCCATACAATGAGCAGTTCTTC.

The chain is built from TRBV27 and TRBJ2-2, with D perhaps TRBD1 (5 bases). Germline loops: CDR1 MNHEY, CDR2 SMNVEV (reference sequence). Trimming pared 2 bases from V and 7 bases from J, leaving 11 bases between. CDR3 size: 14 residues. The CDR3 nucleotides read TGTGCCAGCAGTTTAGGAATAGGGGACGGGGAGCTGTTTTTT. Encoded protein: CASSLGIGDGELFF.

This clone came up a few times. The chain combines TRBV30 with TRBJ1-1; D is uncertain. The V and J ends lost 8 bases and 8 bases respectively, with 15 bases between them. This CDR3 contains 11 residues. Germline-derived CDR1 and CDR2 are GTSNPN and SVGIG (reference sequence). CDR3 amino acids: CAGGRTGEAFF. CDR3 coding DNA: TGTGCCGGAGGCAGGACGGGAGAAGCTTTCTTT.

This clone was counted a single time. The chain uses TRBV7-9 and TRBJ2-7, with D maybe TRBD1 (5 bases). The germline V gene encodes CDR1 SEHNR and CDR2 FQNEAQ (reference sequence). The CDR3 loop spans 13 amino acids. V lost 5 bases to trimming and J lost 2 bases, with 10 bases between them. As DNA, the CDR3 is TGTGCCAGCAGCGACAGAATTGCCTACGAGCAGTACTTC. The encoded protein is CASSDRIAYEQYF.

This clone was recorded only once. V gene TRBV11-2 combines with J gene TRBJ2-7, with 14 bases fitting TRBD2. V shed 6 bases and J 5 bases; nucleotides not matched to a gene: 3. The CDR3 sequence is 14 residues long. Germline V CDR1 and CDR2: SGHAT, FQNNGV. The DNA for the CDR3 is TGTGCCAGCAGAAAGACTAGCGGGGGGGACGAGCAGTACTTC. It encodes CASRKTSGGDEQYF.

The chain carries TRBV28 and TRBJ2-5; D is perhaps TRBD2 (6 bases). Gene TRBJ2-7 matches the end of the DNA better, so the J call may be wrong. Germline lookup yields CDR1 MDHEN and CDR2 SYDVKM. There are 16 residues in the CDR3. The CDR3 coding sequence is TGTGCCAGCACCCCGGCTGGGCTAGCGAGGACCTACGAGCAGTACTTC. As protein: CASTPAGLARTYEQYF.

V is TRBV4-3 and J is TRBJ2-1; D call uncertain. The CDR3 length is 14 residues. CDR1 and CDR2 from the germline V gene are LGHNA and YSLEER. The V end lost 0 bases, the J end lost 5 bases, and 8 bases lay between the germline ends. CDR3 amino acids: CASSQDFGHNEQFF. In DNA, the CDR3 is TGCGCCAGCAGCCAAGATTTTGGGCACAATGAGCAGTTCTTC.

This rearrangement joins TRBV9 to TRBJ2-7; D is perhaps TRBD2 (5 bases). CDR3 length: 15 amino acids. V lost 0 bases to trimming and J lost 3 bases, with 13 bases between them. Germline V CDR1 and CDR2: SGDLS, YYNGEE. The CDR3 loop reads CASSVASSGIYEQYF. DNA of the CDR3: TGTGCCAGCAGCGTAGCTAGCAGCGGTATCTACGAGCAGTACTTC.

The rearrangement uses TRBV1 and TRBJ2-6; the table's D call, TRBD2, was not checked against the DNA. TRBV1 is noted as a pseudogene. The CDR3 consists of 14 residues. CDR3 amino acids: CTSRGTSFLSVLTF. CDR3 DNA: TGCACCAGCAGAGGGACTAGCTTCCTAAGCGTCCTGACTTTC.